Following are 20 T cell receptor beta chains from one sample sequenced in a study of cytomegalovirus exposure and HLA in healthy donors. Both 60 Vbeta primers and 13 Jbeta primers went into the PCR. The repertoire was sequenced with immunoSEQ multiplex PCR; TCRdb's copy has only in-frame clones and lacks some. The table has 90,000 to 150,000 clones, roughly 78% seen once. What was sequenced was PBMCs. These receptors all stem from a young woman in good health and CMV-seropositive.

The V gene is TRBV7-6, the J gene TRBJ2-7; tentatively, D is TRBD1 (5 bases). V lost 5 bases and J 4 bases, leaving 18 bases between the germline ends. CDR3 length: 15 residues. Germline values: CDR1 SGHVS, CDR2 FNYEAQ. The CDR3 region is CASSGGHPQLYEQYF. In DNA, the CDR3 is TGTGCCAGCAGCGGCGGACATCCTCAATTATACGAGCAGTACTTC.

The chain uses TRBV6-5 and TRBJ2-2; 10 nucleotides agree with TRBD1. The CDR3 runs to 15 residues. Looked up from germline, CDR1 is MNHEY and CDR2 is SVGAGI. V shed 5 bases, J shed 6 bases, and the junction held 6 bases outside the gene matches. The CDR3 here is CASSGGQGLAGELFF. CDR3 nucleotides: TGTGCCAGCAGTGGGGGACAGGGGTTGGCCGGGGAGCTGTTTTTT.

The chain couples TRBV4-3 to TRBJ2-3, with D tentatively TRBD2 (7 bases). The ends were cut back, 1 base at V and 2 bases at J, with 10 bases in the middle. The CDR3 length is 15 residues. Germline V CDR1 and CDR2: LGHNA, YSLEER. The CDR3 nucleotides are TGCGCCAGCAGCCAAGGAGGGGGGGTCACAGATACGCAGTATTTT. Amino acids: CASSQGGGVTDTQYF.

V is TRBV19 and J is TRBJ2-5; D possibly corresponds to TRBD2 (6 bases). This CDR3 spans 15 amino acids. With 4 bases removed from V and 1 base from J, the gap between germline ends came to 13 bases. CDR1 and CDR2 (germline): LNHDA, SQIVND (reference sequence). The CDR3 loop reads CASSTLRRGQETQYF. CDR3 sequence (DNA): TGTGCCAGTAGTACCCTGAGGCGGGGCCAAGAGACCCAGTACTTC.

This clone came up once. This chain joins TRBV7-9 and TRBJ2-7; 7 bases match TRBD2. From germline, CDR1 is SEHNR and CDR2 FQNEAQ (reference sequence). This CDR3 has 16 residues. J lost 3 bases, V lost 1 base, and 9 bases had no gene match. CDR3 sequence (DNA): TGTGCCAGCAGCTTAGGCCTTCCCGGGACTATCTACGAGCAGTACTTC. It encodes CASSLGLPGTIYEQYF.

V and J are TRBV2 and TRBJ1-2, with D tentatively TRBD1 (6 bases). The CDR3 has 13 residues. Trimming stripped 6 bases from V and 7 bases from J, with 15 bases between. The germline V gene has CDR1 SNHLY and CDR2 FYNNEI. The DNA of the CDR3 is TGTGCCAGCAGCGCACAGGGCGGCGGTGGCTACACCTTC. Translating it yields CASSAQGGGGYTF.

V usage is TRBV19 and J usage is TRBJ1-2; TRBD1 aligns across 8 bases. This CDR3 spans 13 amino acids. Germline V gene data show CDR1 as LNHDA and CDR2 as SQIVND (reference sequence). After removal of 5 bases from V and 8 bases from J, the junction contained 7 bases not matched to a gene. The CDR3 region has the DNA TGTGCCAGTAGTCCCGGACAGGGACGCGGCTACACCTTC. Its translation is CASSPGQGRGYTF.

V usage is TRBV11-2 and J usage is TRBJ2-5; D remains ambiguous. V was pared by 0 bases and J by 8 bases, with 7 bases between. There are 12 residues in the CDR3. Per the germline V gene, CDR1 is SGHAT and CDR2 is FQNNGV. CDR3 coding DNA: TGTGCCAGCAGCTTAGAGTCCCAAACCCAGTACTTC. Its translation is CASSLESQTQYF.

This chain links TRBV28 with TRBJ2-6; unclear D gene. Germline values: CDR1 MDHEN, CDR2 SYDVKM. V lost 8 bases and J 0 bases, leaving 17 bases between the germline ends. This CDR3 region has 17 residues. In DNA form, the CDR3 reads TGTGCCAGCTCTCCTCGTCGACTCATCTCTGGGGCCAACGTCCTGACTTTC. Translating gives CASSPRRLISGANVLTF. The whole variable domain, remainder taken from reference TRBV28 and TRBJ2-6, is DVKVTQSSRYLVKRTGEKVFLECVQDMDHENMFWYRQDPGLGLRLIYFSYDVKMKEKGDIPEGYSVSREKKERFSLILESASTNQTSMYLCASSPRRLISGANVLTFGAGSRLTVL.

A note on this clone: Other DNA sequences within the sample encode an identical CDR3. CDR3 DNA: TGCGCCAGCAGCCTCGGGACAGGTGGCAATGAGCAGTTCTTC. It is translated as CASSLGTGGNEQFF. The chain employs TRBV5-1 and TRBJ2-1; 8 positions agree with TRBD1. After removal of 4 bases from V and 6 bases from J, the junction contained 6 bases not matched to a gene. The CDR3 contains 14 residues. Germline assignment: CDR1 SGHRS and CDR2 YFSETQ.

V usage is TRBV7-6 and J usage is TRBJ1-3, with a tentative D call TRBD1 (5 bases). The CDR3 spans 14 residues. Germline CDR1 SGHVS, CDR2 FNYEAQ. The germline V and J ends were trimmed by 8 bases and 0 bases, with 11 bases remaining between them. CDR3 sequence: CASARANSGNTIYF. CDR3 nucleotides: TGTGCCAGCGCCAGGGCCAACTCTGGAAACACCATATATTTT.

The V gene is TRBV29-1, the J gene TRBJ2-7; 7 nucleotides align to TRBD2. V gave up 0 bases and J gave up 7 bases; unmatched junction bases: 15. The germline V gene has CDR1 SQVTM and CDR2 ANQGSEA. There are 16 residues in the CDR3. CDR3 amino acids: CSVEEGVGLGKSEQYF. The CDR3 DNA reads as TGCAGCGTTGAAGAAGGGGTAGGACTAGGAAAATCGGAGCAGTACTTC.

J is TRBJ2-7 and V is TRBV7-9; possibly TRBD2 for D (6 bases). In germline, CDR1 is SEHNR, CDR2 FQNEAQ (reference sequence). The CDR3 is 12 amino acids. Between the trimmed V and J ends, which lost 6 bases and 6 bases, there was a span of 12 bases. The DNA for the CDR3 is TGTGCCAGCAGGGCGGGAACCTCCGAGCAGTACTTC. This codes for CASRAGTSEQYF.

The gene calls are TRBV5-5 and TRBJ2-2; D unclear. Germline CDR1 reads SGHKS; CDR2 reads YYEKEE (reference sequence). The CDR3 runs to 14 residues. V dropped 5 bases and J dropped 4 bases, with 12 bases sitting between them. The CDR3, as DNA: TGTGCCAGCAGACGGTTGCAGGCCACCGGGGAGCTGTTTTTT. It is translated as CASRRLQATGELFF.

This chain links TRBV7-2 with TRBJ2-2, with D possibly TRBD1 on 6 matching bases. The CDR3 covers 14 residues. CDR1 SGHTA and CDR2 FQGNSA come from the germline V gene. V gave up 5 bases and J gave up 6 bases, with 13 bases separating them. The CDR3 spells CASSRNREPGELFF. DNA of the CDR3: TGTGCCAGCAGCCGGAACAGGGAACCCGGGGAGCTGTTTTTT.

The chain recombines TRBV28 with TRBJ1-6, with D tentatively TRBD1 (6 bases). The CDR3 has 16 amino acids. V was clipped by 5 bases and J by 10 bases, with 21 bases between them. From germline, CDR1 is MDHEN and CDR2 SYDVKM. CDR3 coding DNA: TGTGCCAGCAGTCTGCATACAGGGATCGGTGGATCACCCCTCCACTTT. Protein product: CASSLHTGIGGSPLHF.

The chain uses TRBV4-1 and TRBJ1-6, with D uncertain. The CDR3 loop spans 16 amino acids. V lost 0 bases and J 2 bases, leaving 8 bases between the germline ends. Germline-derived CDR1 and CDR2 are MGHRA and YSYEKL. This CDR3 reads CASSQDRRAYNSPLHF. In nucleotides, the CDR3 is TGCGCCAGCAGCCAAGATCGGAGGGCCTATAATTCACCCCTCCACTTT.

The chain's CDR3 is CASKAGDEQYF. The CDR3 DNA sequence: TGTGCCAGCAAAGCGGGGGACGAGCAGTACTTC. The chain carries TRBV7-2 and TRBJ2-7; the match to TRBD2 covers 8 bases. The CDR3 spans 11 residues. Per the germline V gene, CDR1 is SGHTA and CDR2 is FQGNSA. V shed 7 bases and J 5 bases; nucleotides not matched to a gene: 1.

This sequence joins TRBV29-1 and TRBJ2-5, with 7 bases aligning to TRBD2. The CDR3 length is 14 residues. With V trimmed by 4 bases and J by 5 bases, 10 bases remained unmatched. Germline CDR1 and CDR2: SQVTM and ANQGSEA. The CDR3 DNA follows: TGCAGCGTTGGATGGGGGGGGGTAGGTGAGACCCAGTACTTC. Protein sequence: CSVGWGGVGETQYF.

V and J are TRBV6-1 and TRBJ1-2; 8 nucleotides align to TRBD1. V dropped 6 bases and J dropped 1; count of bases not matched to a gene: 7. The CDR3 length is 15 residues. Germline V lookup: CDR1 MNHNS, CDR2 SASEGT. The CDR3 protein is CASRPGQVVNYGYTF. The CDR3 DNA sequence: TGTGCCAGCAGGCCGGGACAGGTGGTTAACTATGGCTACACCTTC.